This note documents a single T cell receptor beta chain sequence. The antigen is not known. Clones were sequenced by immunoSEQ multiplex PCR, and TCRdb holds only the in-frame ones, with some missing. The table records around 30,000 clones, roughly 75% of them present only once. These data belong to a study of T cells in localized non-small cell lung cancer. CDR1 and CDR2 (germline): LGHNT, FRNRAP. The germline V and J ends were trimmed by 7 bases and 4 bases, with 13 bases remaining between them. The CDR3 consists of 13 residues. Study-level points and caveats: Tumor samples were not multi-region, leaving intratumor heterogeneity unexcluded. An association was observed between higher blood T cell density and longer overall survival. There were a median about 53 of the top 100 tumor clones appearing in adjacent lung. Tumor showed lower T cell clonality than uninvolved adjacent lung, where it was highest.

This chain joins TRBV12-5 and TRBJ1-1; D unresolved. The clonotype comes from a male donor older than 55 with stage II squamous cell lung carcinoma. The sequenced sample was peripheral blood, obtained before any cancer treatment. This chain's CDR3 is CASVDDQATEAFF. The CDR3, as DNA: TGTGCTAGTGTCGACGACCAAGCCACTGAAGCTTTCTTT.